Listed here is a single T cell receptor beta chain. The antigen remains unidentified. These data originate in a study of T cells after posttransplantation cyclophosphamide. Cells defined as naive were viable CD3+CD4+ or CD3+CD8+ and CCR7+CD45RA+CD45RO-CD95-CD27+CD28+. Assay: immunoSEQ multiplex PCR; the TCRdb copy retains only in-frame clones and omits some. The data hold some 33,000 clones, with 91% observed a single time. V lost 6 bases, J lost 3 bases, and 11 bases stayed unmatched. CDR3 length equals 16 residues. Germline V gene data show CDR1 as SGHAT and CDR2 as FQNNGV. General study findings and limits: Later blood repertoires were often dominated by clones from the donor CD8+ memory compartment.

Sequences were obtained from naive CD4+ T cells sorted from blood. This rearrangement joins TRBV11-2 to TRBJ1-5, with 7 bases matching TRBD1. This TCR derives from a man aged 30-40 years in good health and a related stem cell transplant donor. CDR3 amino acids: CASRIRGKGANQPQHF. The CDR3 DNA reads TGTGCCAGCAGAATTCGGGGTAAGGGGGCCAATCAGCCCCAGCATTTT.